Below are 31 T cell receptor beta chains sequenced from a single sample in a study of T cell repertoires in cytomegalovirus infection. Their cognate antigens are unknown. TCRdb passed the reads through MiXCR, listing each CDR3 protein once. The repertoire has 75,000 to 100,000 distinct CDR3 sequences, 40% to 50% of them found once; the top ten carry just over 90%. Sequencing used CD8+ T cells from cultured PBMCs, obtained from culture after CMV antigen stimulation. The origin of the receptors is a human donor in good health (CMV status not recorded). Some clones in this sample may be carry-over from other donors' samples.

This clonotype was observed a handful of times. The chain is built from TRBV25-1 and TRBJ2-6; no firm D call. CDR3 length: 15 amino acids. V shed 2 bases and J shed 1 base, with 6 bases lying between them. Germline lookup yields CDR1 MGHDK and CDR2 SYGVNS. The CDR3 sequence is CASSERDSGANVLTF. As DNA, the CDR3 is TGTGCCAGCAGTGAAAGGGATTCTGGGGCCAACGTCCTGACTTTC.

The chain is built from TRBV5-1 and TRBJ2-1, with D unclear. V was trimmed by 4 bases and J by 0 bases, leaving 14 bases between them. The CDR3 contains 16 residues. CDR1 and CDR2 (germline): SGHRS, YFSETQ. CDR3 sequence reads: CASSPVLASSYNEQFF. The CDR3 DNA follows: TGCGCCAGCAGCCCAGTTTTGGCATCCTCCTACAATGAGCAGTTCTTC. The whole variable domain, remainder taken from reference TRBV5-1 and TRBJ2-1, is KAGVTQTPRYLIKTRGQQVTLSCSPISGHRSVSWYQQTPGQGLQFLFEYFSETQRNKGNFPGRFSGRQFSNSRSEMNVSTLELGDSALYLCASSPVLASSYNEQFFGPGTRLTVL.

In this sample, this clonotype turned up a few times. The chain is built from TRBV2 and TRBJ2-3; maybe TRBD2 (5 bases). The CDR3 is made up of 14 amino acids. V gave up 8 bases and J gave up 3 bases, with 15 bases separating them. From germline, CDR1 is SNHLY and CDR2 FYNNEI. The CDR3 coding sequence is TGTGCCAGCCAAGGAGATAGGAGGACAGATACGCAGTATTTT. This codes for CASQGDRRTDTQYF.

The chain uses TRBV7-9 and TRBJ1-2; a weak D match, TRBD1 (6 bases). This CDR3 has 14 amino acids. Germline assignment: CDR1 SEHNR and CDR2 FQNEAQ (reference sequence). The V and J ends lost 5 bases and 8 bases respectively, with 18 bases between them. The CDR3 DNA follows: TGTGCCAGCAGCGGGGGGGGCAGTCCCCAGGGCTACACCTTC. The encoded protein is CASSGGGSPQGYTF.

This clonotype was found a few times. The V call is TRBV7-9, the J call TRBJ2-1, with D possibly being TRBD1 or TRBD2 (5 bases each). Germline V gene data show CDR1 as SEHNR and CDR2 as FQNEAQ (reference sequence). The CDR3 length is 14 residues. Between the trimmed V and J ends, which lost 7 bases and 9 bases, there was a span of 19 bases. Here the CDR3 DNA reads TGTGCCAGCAATACCGGGACGAGTGAGGGTGAGCAGTTCTTC. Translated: CASNTGTSEGEQFF.

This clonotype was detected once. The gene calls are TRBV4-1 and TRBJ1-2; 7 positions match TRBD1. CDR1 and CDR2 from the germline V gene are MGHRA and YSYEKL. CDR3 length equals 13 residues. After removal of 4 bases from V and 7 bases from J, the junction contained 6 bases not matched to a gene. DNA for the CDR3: TGCGCCAGCAGCCCCCACGGGACAGCTGGCTACACCTTC. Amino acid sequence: CASSPHGTAGYTF.

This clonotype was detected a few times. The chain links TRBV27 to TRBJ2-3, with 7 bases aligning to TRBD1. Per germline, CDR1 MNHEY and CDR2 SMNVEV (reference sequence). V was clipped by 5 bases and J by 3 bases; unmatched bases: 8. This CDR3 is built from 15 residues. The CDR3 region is CASSPRDRPTDTQYF. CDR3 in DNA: TGTGCCAGCAGTCCCCGGGACAGACCAACAGATACGCAGTATTTT.

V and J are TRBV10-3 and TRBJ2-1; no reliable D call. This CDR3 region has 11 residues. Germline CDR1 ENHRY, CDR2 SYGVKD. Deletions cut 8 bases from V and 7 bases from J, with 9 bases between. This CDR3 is CAISSGNEQFF. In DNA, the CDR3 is TGTGCCATCTCATCAGGAAATGAGCAGTTCTTC.

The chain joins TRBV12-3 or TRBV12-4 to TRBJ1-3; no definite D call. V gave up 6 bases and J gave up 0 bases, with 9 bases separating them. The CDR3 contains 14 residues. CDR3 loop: CASRRESSGNTIYF. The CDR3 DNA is TGTGCCAGCAGACGGGAGAGCTCTGGAAACACCATATATTTT.

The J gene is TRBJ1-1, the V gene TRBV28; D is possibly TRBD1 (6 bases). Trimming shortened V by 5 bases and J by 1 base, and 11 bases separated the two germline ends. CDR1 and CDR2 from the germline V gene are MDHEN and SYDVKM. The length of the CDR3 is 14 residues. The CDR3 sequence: CASSPAGENTEAFF. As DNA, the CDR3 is TGTGCCAGCAGTCCCGCAGGGGAGAACACTGAAGCTTTCTTT.

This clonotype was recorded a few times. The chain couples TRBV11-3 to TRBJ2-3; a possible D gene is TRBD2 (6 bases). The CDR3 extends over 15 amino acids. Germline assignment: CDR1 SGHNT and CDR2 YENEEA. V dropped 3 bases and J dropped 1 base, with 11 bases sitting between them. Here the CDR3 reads CASSFRGKGTDTQYF. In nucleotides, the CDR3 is TGTGCCAGCAGCTTCCGCGGGAAGGGCACAGATACGCAGTATTTT.

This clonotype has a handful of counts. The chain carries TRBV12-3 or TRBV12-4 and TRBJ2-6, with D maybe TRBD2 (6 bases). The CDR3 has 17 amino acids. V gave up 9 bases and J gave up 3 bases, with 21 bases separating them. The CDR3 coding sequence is TGTGCCAGTGAAGCTGCGGGACGGCTGTTTGGGGCCAACGTCCTGACTTTC. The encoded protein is CASEAAGRLFGANVLTF.

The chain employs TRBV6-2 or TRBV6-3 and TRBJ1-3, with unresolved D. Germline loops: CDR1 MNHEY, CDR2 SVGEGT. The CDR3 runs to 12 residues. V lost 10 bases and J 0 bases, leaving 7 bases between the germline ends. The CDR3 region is CATAFSGNTIYF. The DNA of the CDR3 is TGTGCCACCGCCTTCTCTGGAAACACCATATATTTT.

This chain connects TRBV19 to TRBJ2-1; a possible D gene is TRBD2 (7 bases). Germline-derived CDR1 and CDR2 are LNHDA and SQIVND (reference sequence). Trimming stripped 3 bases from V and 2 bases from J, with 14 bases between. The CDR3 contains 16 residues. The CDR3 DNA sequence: TGTGCCAGTAGTATCTTAGGGGGGGTGGCCTACAATGAGCAGTTCTTC. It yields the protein CASSILGGVAYNEQFF.

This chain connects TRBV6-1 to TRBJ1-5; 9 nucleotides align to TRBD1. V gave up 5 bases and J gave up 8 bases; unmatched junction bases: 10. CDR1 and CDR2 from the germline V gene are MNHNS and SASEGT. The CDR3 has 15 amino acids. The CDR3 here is CASSPRTGDDEPQHF. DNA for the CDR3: TGTGCCAGCAGTCCCCGGACAGGGGATGATGAGCCCCAGCATTTT.

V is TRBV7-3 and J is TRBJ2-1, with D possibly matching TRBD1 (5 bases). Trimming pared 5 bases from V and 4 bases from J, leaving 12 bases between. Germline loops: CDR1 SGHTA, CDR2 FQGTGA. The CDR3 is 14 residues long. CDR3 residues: CASSPWTTYNEQFF. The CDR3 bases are TGTGCCAGCAGCCCCTGGACAACATACAATGAGCAGTTCTTC.

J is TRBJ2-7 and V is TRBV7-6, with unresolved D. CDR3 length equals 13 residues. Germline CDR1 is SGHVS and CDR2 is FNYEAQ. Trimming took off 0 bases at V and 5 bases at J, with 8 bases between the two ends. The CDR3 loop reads CASSLAPGNEQYF. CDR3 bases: TGTGCCAGCAGCTTAGCCCCCGGTAACGAGCAGTACTTC.

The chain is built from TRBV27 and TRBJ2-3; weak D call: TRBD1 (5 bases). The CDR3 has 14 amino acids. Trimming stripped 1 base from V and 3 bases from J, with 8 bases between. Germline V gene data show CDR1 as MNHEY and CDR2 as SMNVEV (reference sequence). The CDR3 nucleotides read TGTGCCAGCAGTTTATTTCCAGGGACAGATACGCAGTATTTT. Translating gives CASSLFPGTDTQYF.

The CDR3 coding sequence is TGTGCCAGCAGCCACCCCCAGGGACTCGAGCAGTACTTC. Its protein product is CASSHPQGLEQYF. The chain links TRBV4-2 to TRBJ2-7; D might be TRBD2 (6 bases). Deletions cut 3 bases from V and 6 bases from J, with 12 bases between. Germline loops: CDR1 LGHNA, CDR2 YNFKEQ. This CDR3 region has 13 residues.

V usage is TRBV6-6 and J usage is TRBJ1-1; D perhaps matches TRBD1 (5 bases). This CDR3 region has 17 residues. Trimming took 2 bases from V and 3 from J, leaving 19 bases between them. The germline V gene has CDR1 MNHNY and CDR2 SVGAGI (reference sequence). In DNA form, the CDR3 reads TGTGCCAGCAGTTACGGGACCCGGACATGGAAACACACTGAAGCTTTCTTT. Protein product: CASSYGTRTWKHTEAFF.

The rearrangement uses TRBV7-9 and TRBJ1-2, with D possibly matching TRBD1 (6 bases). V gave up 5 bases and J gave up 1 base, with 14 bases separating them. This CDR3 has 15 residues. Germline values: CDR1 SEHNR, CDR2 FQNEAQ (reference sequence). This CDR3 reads CASSERGQLNYGYTF. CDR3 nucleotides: TGTGCCAGCAGCGAACGAGGACAGCTTAACTATGGCTACACCTTC.

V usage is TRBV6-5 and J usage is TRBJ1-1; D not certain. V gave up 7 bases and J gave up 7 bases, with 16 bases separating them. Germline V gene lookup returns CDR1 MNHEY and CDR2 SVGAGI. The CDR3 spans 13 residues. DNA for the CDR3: TGTGCCAGCATGCCAGATAGACGGAATGAAGCTTTCTTT. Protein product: CASMPDRRNEAFF.

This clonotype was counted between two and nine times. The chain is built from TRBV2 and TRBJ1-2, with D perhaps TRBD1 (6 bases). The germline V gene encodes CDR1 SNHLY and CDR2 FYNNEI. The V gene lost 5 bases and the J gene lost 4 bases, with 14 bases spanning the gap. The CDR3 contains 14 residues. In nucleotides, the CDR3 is TGTGCCAGCAGTACGACAGGCTTACGCTATGGCTACACCTTC. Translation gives CASSTTGLRYGYTF.

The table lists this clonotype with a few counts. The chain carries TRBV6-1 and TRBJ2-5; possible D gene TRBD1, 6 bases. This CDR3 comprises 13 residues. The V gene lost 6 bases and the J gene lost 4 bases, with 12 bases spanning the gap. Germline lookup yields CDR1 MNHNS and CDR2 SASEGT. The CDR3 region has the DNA TGTGCCAGCAGAGGGGGATTTGGAGAGACCCAGTACTTC. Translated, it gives CASRGGFGETQYF.

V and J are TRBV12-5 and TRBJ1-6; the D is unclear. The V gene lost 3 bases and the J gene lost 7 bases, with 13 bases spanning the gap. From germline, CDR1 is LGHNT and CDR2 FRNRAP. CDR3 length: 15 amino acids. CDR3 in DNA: TGTGCTAGTGGTTTCTGGGCTGGGAAGAATTCACCCCTCCACTTT. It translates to CASGFWAGKNSPLHF. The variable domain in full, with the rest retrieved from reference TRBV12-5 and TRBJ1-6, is DARVTQTPRHKVTEMGQEVTMRCQPILGHNTVFWYRQTMMQGLELLAYFRNRAPLDDSGMPKDRFSAEMPDATLATLKIQPSEPRDSAVYFCASGFWAGKNSPLHFGNGTRLTVT.

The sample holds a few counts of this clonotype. In DNA, the CDR3 is TGTGCCAGCAGCTTATCGGGGGGTGTAAGAAATGAAAAACTGTTTTTT. As protein: CASSLSGGVRNEKLFF. The V and J genes are TRBV7-8 and TRBJ1-4, with a possible D match to TRBD1 (5 bases). Trimming cost V 2 bases and J 5 bases, with 15 bases left between them. This CDR3 is built from 16 residues. The germline CDR1 and CDR2 sequences are SGHVS and FQNEAQ. The whole variable domain, remainder taken from reference TRBV7-8 and TRBJ1-4, is GAGVSQSPRYKVAKRGQDVALRCDPISGHVSLFWYQQALGQGPEFLTYFQNEAQLDKSGLPSDRFFAERPEGSVSTLKIQRTQQEDSAVYLCASSLSGGVRNEKLFFGSGTQLSVL.

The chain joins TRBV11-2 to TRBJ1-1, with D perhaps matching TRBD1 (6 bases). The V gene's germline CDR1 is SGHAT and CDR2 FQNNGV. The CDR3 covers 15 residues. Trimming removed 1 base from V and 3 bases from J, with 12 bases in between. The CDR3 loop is CASSLGSQGYTEAFF. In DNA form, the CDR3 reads TGTGCCAGCAGCTTAGGATCCCAGGGGTACACTGAAGCTTTCTTT. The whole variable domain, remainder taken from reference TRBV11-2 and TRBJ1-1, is EAGVAQSPRYKIIEKRQSVAFWCNPISGHATLYWYQQILGQGPKLLIQFQNNGVVDDSQLPKDRFSAERLKGVDSTLKIQPAKLEDSAVYLCASSLGSQGYTEAFFGQGTRLTVV.

The CDR3 loop is CASRTSGSGELFF. For the CDR3, the DNA is TGTGCCAGCAGGACTAGCGGGAGCGGGGAGCTGTTTTTT. V usage is TRBV11-2 and J usage is TRBJ2-2, with TRBD2 matching 12 bases. The CDR3 length is 13 residues. The germline CDR1 and CDR2 sequences are SGHAT and FQNNGV. Unmatched junction bases numbered 0, after V lost 6 bases and J lost 7 bases.

Here the CDR3 DNA reads TGTGCCAGCAGCTCACAGGGGGCCTTTCCCTACGAGCAGTACTTC. As protein: CASSSQGAFPYEQYF. V gene TRBV11-1 combines with J gene TRBJ2-7; TRBD1 matches 9 bases. The trim removed 4 bases at V and 2 bases at J, leaving 6 bases unmatched. Germline V gene lookup returns CDR1 SGHAT and CDR2 FQDESV (reference sequence). The CDR3 runs to 15 residues.

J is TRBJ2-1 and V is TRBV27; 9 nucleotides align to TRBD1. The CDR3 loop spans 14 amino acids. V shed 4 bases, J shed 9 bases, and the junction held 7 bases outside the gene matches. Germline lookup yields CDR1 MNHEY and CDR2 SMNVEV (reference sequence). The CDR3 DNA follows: TGTGCCAGCAGTTCACCGGGACAGGGTGTTGAGCAGTTCTTC. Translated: CASSSPGQGVEQFF.

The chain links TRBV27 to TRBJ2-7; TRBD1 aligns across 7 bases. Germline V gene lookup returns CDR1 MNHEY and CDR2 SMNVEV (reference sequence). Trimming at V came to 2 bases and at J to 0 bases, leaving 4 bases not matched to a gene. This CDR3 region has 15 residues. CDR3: CASSLGQAASYEQYF. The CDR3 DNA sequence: TGTGCCAGCAGTTTAGGACAGGCCGCCTCCTACGAGCAGTACTTC.